One and the same sample provided the 24 T cell receptor beta chains below, sequenced in a study of blood T cell repertoires in COVID-19. The protocol was immunoSEQ multiplex PCR, while the TCRdb copy is restricted to in-frame clones and leaves out a portion. This table holds 100,000 or so clones, around 85% found once. Input material: peripheral blood. All receptors come from a woman in her 70s with active or convalescent COVID-19.

The gene calls are TRBV7-9 and TRBJ1-1; no reliable D call. V gave up 3 bases and J gave up 11 bases, with 13 bases separating them. The CDR3 extends over 12 amino acids. Germline CDR1 SEHNR, CDR2 FQNEAQ (reference sequence). The CDR3 region is CASSFGGGLAFF. DNA of the CDR3: TGTGCCAGCAGCTTCGGCGGCGGCTTGGCTTTCTTT.

The chain has TRBV5-1 and TRBJ2-1, with D possibly TRBD2 on 5 matching bases. The CDR3 is made up of 12 amino acids. V was pared by 4 bases and J by 12 bases, with 14 bases between. CDR1 and CDR2 (germline): SGHRS, YFSETQ. The CDR3 DNA reads as TGCGCCAGCAGCCTACCCCCGGGAATGCAGTTCTTC. It encodes CASSLPPGMQFF.

This clone showed up just once. This chain connects TRBV9 to TRBJ2-7; the match to TRBD2 covers 12 bases. Germline CDR1 and CDR2: SGDLS and YYNGEE. CDR3 length: 15 residues. J gave up 4 bases and V 0 bases, and 2 bases lay outside the gene matches. In DNA, the CDR3 is TGTGCCAGCAGCGTAGAGGGACTAGCGGGTTACGAGCAGTACTTC. Its translation is CASSVEGLAGYEQYF.

The rearrangement uses TRBV30 and TRBJ1-5; D remains ambiguous. The CDR3 loop spans 14 amino acids. V dropped 0 bases and J dropped 2 bases, with 8 bases sitting between them. Germline V CDR1 and CDR2: GTSNPN, SVGIG (reference sequence). This CDR3 reads CAWSVTTGNQPQHF. The DNA for the CDR3 is TGTGCCTGGAGTGTAACTACCGGCAATCAGCCCCAGCATTTT.

V gene TRBV10-3 combines with J gene TRBJ2-2; 13 nucleotides agree with TRBD2. Germline V lookup: CDR1 ENHRY, CDR2 SYGVKD. CDR3 length equals 15 residues. J gave up 6 bases and V 4 bases, and 2 bases lay outside the gene matches. Here the CDR3 DNA reads TGTGCCATCAGTGGACTAGCGGGGGGTTCCGGGGAGCTGTTTTTT. This codes for CAISGLAGGSGELFF.

The chain couples TRBV14 to TRBJ2-5, with D perhaps matching TRBD2 (6 bases). The CDR3 length is 15 residues. In germline, CDR1 is SGHDN, CDR2 FVKESK. V gave up 0 bases and J gave up 4 bases, with 12 bases separating them. CDR3: CASSQDSPGGETQYF. The CDR3 DNA is TGTGCCAGCAGCCAAGATTCCCCCGGGGGAGAGACCCAGTACTTC.

The chain employs TRBV15 and TRBJ2-5, with 12 positions matching TRBD2. With V trimmed by 1 base and J by 0 bases, 9 bases remained unmatched. CDR1 and CDR2 (germline): LNHNV, YYDKDF (reference sequence). This CDR3 spans 19 amino acids. The CDR3 DNA reads TGTGCCACCAGCAGAGTTAGGACTAGCGGGATTAGGTACCAAGAGACCCAGTACTTC. Translation gives CATSRVRTSGIRYQETQYF.

V usage is TRBV6-1 and J usage is TRBJ1-5; 9 bases line up with TRBD1. This CDR3 region has 14 residues. V lost 3 bases and J lost 6; bases outside the gene matches: 3. Per the germline V gene, CDR1 is MNHNS and CDR2 is SASEGT. The CDR3 bases are TGTGCCAGCAGTGACAACAGGGGGCGTCAGCCCCAGCATTTT. Translation gives CASSDNRGRQPQHF.

The chain has TRBV25-1 and TRBJ1-5, with TRBD1 matching over 12 bases. V lost 5 bases and J lost 7; bases outside the gene matches: 6. Germline values: CDR1 MGHDK, CDR2 SYGVNS. The CDR3 covers 15 residues. CDR3 sequence (DNA): TGTGCCAGCAGTCCGGGACAGGGGGCTTGGCAGCCCCAGCATTTT. It is translated as CASSPGQGAWQPQHF.

This clone was observed once. The rearrangement uses TRBV6-5 and TRBJ1-3; D perhaps matches TRBD1 (6 bases). Trimming stripped 8 bases from V and 0 bases from J, with 14 bases between. The CDR3 is made up of 15 amino acids. Germline loops: CDR1 MNHEY, CDR2 SVGAGI. The CDR3 nucleotides are TGTGCCAGCGGCCCCGGGACACCCTCTGGAAACACCATATATTTT. Protein sequence: CASGPGTPSGNTIYF.

The genes are TRBV18 and TRBJ2-7; no clear D. The length of the CDR3 is 14 residues. The germline V gene has CDR1 KGHSH and CDR2 LQKENI. The V gene lost 2 bases and the J gene lost 2 bases, with 10 bases spanning the gap. Here the CDR3 DNA reads TGTGCCAGCTCACCAGTTTCCACTGCCTACGAGCAGTACTTC. Translation: CASSPVSTAYEQYF.

The rearrangement links TRBV7-2 to TRBJ2-3; D possibly corresponds to TRBD2 (6 bases). Trimming removed 4 bases at V and 5 bases at J, with 19 bases between. The CDR3 runs 16 residues. Per the germline V gene, CDR1 is SGHTA and CDR2 is FQGNSA. The CDR3 region has the DNA TGTGCCAGCAGCTCCTTAGTATCTATGGAGGGAGATACGCAGTATTTT. Translating gives CASSSLVSMEGDTQYF. Full variable domain (remainder filled in from reference TRBV7-2 and TRBJ2-3): GAGVSQSPSNKVTEKGKDVELRCDPISGHTALYWYRQSLGQGLEFLIYFQGNSAPDKSGLPSDRFSAERTGGSVSTLTIQRTQQEDSAVYLCASSSLVSMEGDTQYFGPGTRLTVL.

The chain joins TRBV5-6 to TRBJ1-2; the D is unclear. Germline CDR1 and CDR2: SGHDT and YYEEEE. There are 12 residues in the CDR3. The V and J ends lost 1 base and 8 bases respectively, with 9 bases between them. CDR3 sequence: CASSLPGIGYTF. CDR3 DNA sequence: TGTGCCAGCAGCTTGCCCGGGATCGGCTACACCTTC.

V and J are TRBV19 and TRBJ1-6; TRBD1 might be the D (5 bases). Per germline, CDR1 LNHDA and CDR2 SQIVND (reference sequence). V was pared by 1 base and J by 0 bases, with 10 bases between. The CDR3 is 17 amino acids. The CDR3, as DNA: TGTGCCAGTAGTATAGTCCAGGGTTCCTCCTATAATTCACCCCTCCACTTT. This gives the protein CASSIVQGSSYNSPLHF.

This chain joins TRBV7-8 and TRBJ2-3, with 8 bases that match TRBD2. CDR1 is SGHVS and CDR2 is FQNEAQ in the germline V gene. There are 17 residues in the CDR3. The ends lost 4 bases at V and 9 bases at J; junction bases unmatched: 18. The CDR3 region is CASSSFLAGGRGGTQYF. CDR3 nucleotides: TGTGCCAGCAGCTCCTTCCTTGCGGGGGGCCGAGGGGGGACGCAGTATTTT. Supplemented by reference TRBV7-8 and TRBJ2-3, the full variable domain reads GAGVSQSPRYKVAKRGQDVALRCDPISGHVSLFWYQQALGQGPEFLTYFQNEAQLDKSGLPSDRFFAERPEGSVSTLKIQRTQQEDSAVYLCASSSFLAGGRGGTQYFGPGTRLTVL.

The J gene is TRBJ2-7, the V gene TRBV4-3, with D possibly TRBD1 on 5 matching bases. The CDR3 sequence is 15 residues long. Germline assignment: CDR1 LGHNA and CDR2 YSLEER. The V gene lost 1 base and the J gene lost 1 base, with 11 bases spanning the gap. The CDR3 spells CASSQALQESYEQYF. In nucleotides, the CDR3 is TGCGCCAGCAGCCAAGCCCTACAGGAATCCTACGAGCAGTACTTC.

This clone turned up a few times. This sequence joins TRBV3-1 (or the pseudogene TRBV3-2) and TRBJ1-5, with 8 bases that match TRBD1. V dropped 4 bases and J dropped 6; count of bases not matched to a gene: 5. Germline V gene sequence: CDR1 LGHDT, CDR2 YNNKEL (reference sequence). The CDR3 is 14 residues long. The CDR3 bases are TGTGCCAGCAGCCCTGGACAGGGTGTTCAGCCCCAGCATTTT. As protein: CASSPGQGVQPQHF.

The chain uses TRBV3-1 (or the pseudogene TRBV3-2) and TRBJ1-2; unclear D gene. Deletions cut 4 bases from V and 7 bases from J, with 31 bases between. Germline CDR1 LGHDT, CDR2 YNNKEL (reference sequence). The length of the CDR3 is 19 residues. The chain's CDR3 is CASSLSQTGGLGPLGGYTF. CDR3 nucleotide sequence: TGTGCCAGCAGCCTCTCCCAAACCGGAGGCCTGGGTCCTCTGGGTGGCTACACCTTC.

The genes are TRBV19 and TRBJ2-5; 10 positions match TRBD2. The CDR3 spans 16 residues. The V segment lost 6 bases and the J segment 7 bases; nucleotides outside the gene matches: 14. Germline V gene sequence: CDR1 LNHDA, CDR2 SQIVND (reference sequence). This chain's CDR3 is CASRSASGSKRSTQYF. The CDR3 DNA reads TGTGCCAGTAGATCTGCTAGCGGGAGTAAGCGCTCGACCCAGTACTTC.

The gene calls are TRBV30 and TRBJ1-2, with 9 bases lining up with TRBD1. The CDR3 consists of 15 residues. With 5 bases clipped from V and 4 bases from J, the junction kept 11 bases outside the gene matches. Germline-derived CDR1 and CDR2 are GTSNPN and SVGIG (reference sequence). CDR3 nucleotides: TGTGCCTGGGACGGGTCGATGGGACAGGGCTATGGCTACACCTTC. Translation gives CAWDGSMGQGYGYTF.

The chain employs TRBV4-2 and TRBJ1-2; D gene ambiguous. Trimming removed 0 bases at V and 10 bases at J, with 21 bases between. CDR1 LGHNA and CDR2 YNFKEQ come from the germline V gene. The CDR3 is 16 residues long. This CDR3 reads CASSQDVRRSRGAYTF. The CDR3 DNA sequence: TGTGCCAGCAGCCAAGATGTACGAAGGAGTCGGGGAGCCTACACCTTC.

This rearrangement joins TRBV28 to TRBJ1-2; the match to TRBD1 covers 11 bases. This CDR3 comprises 14 residues. Germline-derived CDR1 and CDR2 are MDHEN and SYDVKM. V shed 5 bases and J 7 bases; nucleotides not matched to a gene: 6. The CDR3 region is CASSESGTGGGYTF. The CDR3 DNA reads as TGTGCCAGCAGTGAATCCGGGACAGGGGGTGGCTACACCTTC.

The chain couples TRBV3-1 (or the pseudogene TRBV3-2) to TRBJ1-1; D is possibly TRBD1 (5 bases). The germline gives CDR1 LGHDT, CDR2 YNNKEL (reference sequence). The CDR3 runs 14 residues. V lost 1 base to trimming and J lost 4 bases, with 10 bases between them. The CDR3, as DNA: TGTGCCAGCAGCCAAGGGGTAAGGGGCACTGAAGCTTTCTTT. It translates to CASSQGVRGTEAFF.

J is TRBJ2-7 and V is TRBV9; 15 bases line up with TRBD2. The CDR3 consists of 14 residues. Germline loops: CDR1 SGDLS, CDR2 YYNGEE. With V trimmed by 7 bases and J by 6 bases, 5 bases remained unmatched. The CDR3 DNA reads as TGTGCCAGCGAAAGGACTAGCGGGGGGGCCGAGCAGTACTTC. Its translation: CASERTSGGAEQYF.